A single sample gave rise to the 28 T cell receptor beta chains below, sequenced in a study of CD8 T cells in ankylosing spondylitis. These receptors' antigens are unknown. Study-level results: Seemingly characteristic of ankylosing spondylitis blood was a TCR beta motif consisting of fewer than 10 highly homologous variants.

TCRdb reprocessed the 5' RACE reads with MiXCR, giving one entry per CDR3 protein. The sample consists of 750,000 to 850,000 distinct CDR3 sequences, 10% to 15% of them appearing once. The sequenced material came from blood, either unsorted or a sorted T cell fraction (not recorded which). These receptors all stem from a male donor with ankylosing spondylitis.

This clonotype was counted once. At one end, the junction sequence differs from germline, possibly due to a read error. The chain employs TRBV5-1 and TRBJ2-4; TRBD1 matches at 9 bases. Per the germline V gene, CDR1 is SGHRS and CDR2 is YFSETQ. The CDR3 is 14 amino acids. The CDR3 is CASGLGQGGPIQYF. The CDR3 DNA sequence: TGCGCCAGCGGCTTGGGACAGGGAGGTCCCATTCAGTACTTC.

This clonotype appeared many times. The CDR3 nucleotides are TGTGCCAGCAGTTTCCTCACGAGCAATGAGCAGTTCTTC. As protein: CASSFLTSNEQFF. The chain is built from TRBV27 and TRBJ2-1; D is unresolved. CDR1 and CDR2 from the germline V gene are MNHEY and SMNVEV (reference sequence). This CDR3 is built from 13 residues. V was shortened by 3 bases and J by 6 bases, with 9 bases between the two germline ends.

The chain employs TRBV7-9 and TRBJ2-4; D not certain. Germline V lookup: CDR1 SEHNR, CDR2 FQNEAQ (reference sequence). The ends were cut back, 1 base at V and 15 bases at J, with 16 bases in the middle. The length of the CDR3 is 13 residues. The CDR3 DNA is TGTGCCAGCAGCTTAGAACGATATCCTCCAGTGTACTTC. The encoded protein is CASSLERYPPVYF.

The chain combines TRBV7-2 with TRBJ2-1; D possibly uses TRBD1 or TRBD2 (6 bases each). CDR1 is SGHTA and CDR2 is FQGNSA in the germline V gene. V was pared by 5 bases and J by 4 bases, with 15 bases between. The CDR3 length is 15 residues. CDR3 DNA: TGTGCCAGCAGCCGGGGGCCCATCTCATACAATGAGCAGTTCTTC. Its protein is CASSRGPISYNEQFF.

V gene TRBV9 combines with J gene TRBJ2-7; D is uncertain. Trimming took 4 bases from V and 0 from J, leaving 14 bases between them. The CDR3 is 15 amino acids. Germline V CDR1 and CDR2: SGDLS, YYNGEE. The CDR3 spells CASSLGFSSSYEQYF. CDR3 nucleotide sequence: TGTGCCAGCAGCCTAGGGTTCTCAAGCTCCTACGAGCAGTACTTC.

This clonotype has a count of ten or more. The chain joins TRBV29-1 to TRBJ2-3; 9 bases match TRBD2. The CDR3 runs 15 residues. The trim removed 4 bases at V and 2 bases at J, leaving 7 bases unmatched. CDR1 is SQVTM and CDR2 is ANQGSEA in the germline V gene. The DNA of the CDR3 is TGCAGCGTTGGAGCGGGAGGTACCACCACAGATACGCAGTATTTT. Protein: CSVGAGGTTTDTQYF.

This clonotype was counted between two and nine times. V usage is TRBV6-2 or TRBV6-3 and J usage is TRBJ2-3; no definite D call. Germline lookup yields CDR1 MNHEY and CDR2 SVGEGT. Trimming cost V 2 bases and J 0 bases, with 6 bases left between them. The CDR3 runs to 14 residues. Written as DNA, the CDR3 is TGTGCCAGCAGTTACATCAGTAGCACAGATACGCAGTATTTT. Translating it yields CASSYISSTDTQYF.

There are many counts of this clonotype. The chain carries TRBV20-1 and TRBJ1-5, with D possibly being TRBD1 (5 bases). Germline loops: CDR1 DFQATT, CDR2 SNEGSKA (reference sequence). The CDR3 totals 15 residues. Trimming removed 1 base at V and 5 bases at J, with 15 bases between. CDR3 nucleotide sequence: TGCAGTGCTAGAGGGGGGGTAGACGGATATCAGCCCCAGCATTTT. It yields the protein CSARGGVDGYQPQHF.

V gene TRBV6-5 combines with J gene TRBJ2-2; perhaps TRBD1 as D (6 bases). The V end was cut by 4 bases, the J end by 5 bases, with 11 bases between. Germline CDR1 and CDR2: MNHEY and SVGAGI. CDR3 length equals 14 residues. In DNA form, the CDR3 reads TGTGCCAGCAGTTCCGACAGGTGGACCGGGGAGCTGTTTTTT. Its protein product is CASSSDRWTGELFF.

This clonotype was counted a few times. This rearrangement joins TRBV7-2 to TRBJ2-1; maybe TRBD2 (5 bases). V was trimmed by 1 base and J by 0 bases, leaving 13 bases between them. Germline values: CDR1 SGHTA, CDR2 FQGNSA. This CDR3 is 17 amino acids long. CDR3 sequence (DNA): TGTGCCAGCAGCTTAGGACGGGGATCGGTCTCCTACAATGAGCAGTTCTTC. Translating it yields CASSLGRGSVSYNEQFF.

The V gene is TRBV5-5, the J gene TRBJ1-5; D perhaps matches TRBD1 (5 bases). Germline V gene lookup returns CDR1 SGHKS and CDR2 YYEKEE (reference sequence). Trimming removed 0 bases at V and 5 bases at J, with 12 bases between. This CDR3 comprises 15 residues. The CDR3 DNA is TGTGCCAGCAGCTTGGAGGCAAGGGGATATCAGCCCCAGCATTTT. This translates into CASSLEARGYQPQHF.

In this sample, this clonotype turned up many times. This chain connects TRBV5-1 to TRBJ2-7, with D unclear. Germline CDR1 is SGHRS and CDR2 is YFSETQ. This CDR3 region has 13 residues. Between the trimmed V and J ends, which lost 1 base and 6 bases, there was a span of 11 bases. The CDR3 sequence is CASSLLPLAEQYF. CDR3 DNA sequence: TGCGCCAGCAGCTTGCTACCCCTGGCCGAGCAGTACTTC.

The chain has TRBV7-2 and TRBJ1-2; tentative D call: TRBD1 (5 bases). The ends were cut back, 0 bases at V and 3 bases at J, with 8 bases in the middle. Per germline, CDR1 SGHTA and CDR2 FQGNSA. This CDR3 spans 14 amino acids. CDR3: CASSLAKTDYGYTF. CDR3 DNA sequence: TGTGCCAGCAGCTTAGCTAAGACAGACTATGGCTACACCTTC.

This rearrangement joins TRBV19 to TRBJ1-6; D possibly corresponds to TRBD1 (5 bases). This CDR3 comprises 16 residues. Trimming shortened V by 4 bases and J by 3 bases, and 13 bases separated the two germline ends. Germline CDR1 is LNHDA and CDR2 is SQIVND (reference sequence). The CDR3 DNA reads TGTGCCAGTAGTACGGAGGGGACCTACTATAATTCACCCCTCCACTTT. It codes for CASSTEGTYYNSPLHF.

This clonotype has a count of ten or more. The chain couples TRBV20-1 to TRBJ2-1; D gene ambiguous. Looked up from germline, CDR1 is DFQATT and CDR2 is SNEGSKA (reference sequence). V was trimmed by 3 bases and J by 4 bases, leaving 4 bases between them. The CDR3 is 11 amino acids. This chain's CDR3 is CSASSYNEQFF. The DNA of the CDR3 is TGCAGTGCTAGCTCATACAATGAGCAGTTCTTC.

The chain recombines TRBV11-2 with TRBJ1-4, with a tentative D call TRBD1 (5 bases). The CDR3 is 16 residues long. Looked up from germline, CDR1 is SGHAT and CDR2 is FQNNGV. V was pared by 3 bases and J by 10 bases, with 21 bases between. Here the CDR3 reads CASSLGTGPRKGKLFF. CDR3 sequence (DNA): TGTGCCAGCAGCTTGGGGACCGGCCCCCGGAAGGGAAAACTGTTTTTT.

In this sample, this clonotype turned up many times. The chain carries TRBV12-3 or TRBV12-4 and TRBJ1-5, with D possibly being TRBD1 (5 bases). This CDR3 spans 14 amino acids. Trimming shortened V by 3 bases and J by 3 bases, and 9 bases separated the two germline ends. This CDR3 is CASSFRVPNQPQHF. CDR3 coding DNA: TGTGCCAGCAGTTTCAGGGTTCCCAATCAGCCCCAGCATTTT.

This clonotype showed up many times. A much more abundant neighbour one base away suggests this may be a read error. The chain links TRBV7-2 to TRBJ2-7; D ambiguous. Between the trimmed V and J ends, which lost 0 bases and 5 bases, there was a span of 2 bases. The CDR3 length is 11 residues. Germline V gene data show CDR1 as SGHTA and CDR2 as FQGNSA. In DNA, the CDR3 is TGTGCCAGCAGCTTAGCCAACGAGCAGTACTTC. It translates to CASSLANEQYF. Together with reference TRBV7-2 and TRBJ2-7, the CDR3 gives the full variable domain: GAGVSQSPSNKVTEKGKDVELRCDPISGHTALYWYRQSLGQGLEFLIYFQGNSAPDKSGLPSDRFSAERTGGSVSTLTIQRTQQEDSAVYLCASSLANEQYFGPGTRLTVT.

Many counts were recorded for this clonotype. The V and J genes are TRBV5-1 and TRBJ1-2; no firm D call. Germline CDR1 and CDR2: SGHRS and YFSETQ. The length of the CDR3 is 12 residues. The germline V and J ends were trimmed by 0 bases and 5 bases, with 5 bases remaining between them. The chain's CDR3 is CASSLDGYGYTF. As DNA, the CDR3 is TGCGCCAGCAGCTTGGACGGGTATGGCTACACCTTC.

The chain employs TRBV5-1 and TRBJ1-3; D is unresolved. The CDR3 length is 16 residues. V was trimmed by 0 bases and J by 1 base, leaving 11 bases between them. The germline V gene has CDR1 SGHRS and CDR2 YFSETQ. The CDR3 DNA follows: TGCGCCAGCAGCTTGGAAGGCCCAGGTTCTGGAAACACCATATATTTT. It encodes CASSLEGPGSGNTIYF. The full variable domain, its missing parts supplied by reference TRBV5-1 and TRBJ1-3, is KAGVTQTPRYLIKTRGQQVTLSCSPISGHRSVSWYQQTPGQGLQFLFEYFSETQRNKGNFPGRFSGRQFSNSRSEMNVSTLELGDSALYLCASSLEGPGSGNTIYFGEGSWLTVV.

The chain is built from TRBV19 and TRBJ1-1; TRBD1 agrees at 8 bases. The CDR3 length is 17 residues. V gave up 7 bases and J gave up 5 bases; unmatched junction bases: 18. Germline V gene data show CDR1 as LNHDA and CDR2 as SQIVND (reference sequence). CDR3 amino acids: CASIRGTGVSETTEAFF. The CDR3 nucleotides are TGTGCCAGTATTAGGGGGACAGGAGTGTCGGAAACGACTGAAGCTTTCTTT.

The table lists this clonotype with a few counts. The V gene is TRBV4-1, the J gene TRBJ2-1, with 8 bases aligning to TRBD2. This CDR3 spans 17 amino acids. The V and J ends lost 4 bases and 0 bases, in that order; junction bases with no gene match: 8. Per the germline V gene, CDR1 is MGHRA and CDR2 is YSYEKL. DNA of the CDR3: TGCGCCAGCAGCCGAGTAGCGGGGCTAAGCTCCTACAATGAGCAGTTCTTC. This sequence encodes CASSRVAGLSSYNEQFF.

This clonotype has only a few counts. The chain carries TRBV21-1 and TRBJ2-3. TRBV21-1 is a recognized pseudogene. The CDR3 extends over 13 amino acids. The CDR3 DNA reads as TGTGCCAGCACCATAAAGGGACAGGATACGCAGTATTTT. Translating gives CASTIKGQDTQYF.

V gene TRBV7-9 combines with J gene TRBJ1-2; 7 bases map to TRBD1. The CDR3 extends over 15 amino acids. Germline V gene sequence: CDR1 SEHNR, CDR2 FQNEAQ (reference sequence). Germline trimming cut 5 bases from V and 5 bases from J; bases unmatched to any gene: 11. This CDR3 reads CASSKPPGTDYGYTF. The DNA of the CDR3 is TGTGCCAGCAGCAAACCGCCCGGGACAGATTATGGCTACACCTTC.

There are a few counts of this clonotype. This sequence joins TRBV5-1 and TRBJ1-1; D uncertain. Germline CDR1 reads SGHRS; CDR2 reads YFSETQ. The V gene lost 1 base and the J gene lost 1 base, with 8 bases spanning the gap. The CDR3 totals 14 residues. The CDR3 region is CASSLRPPNTEAFF. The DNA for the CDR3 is TGCGCCAGCAGCTTGCGACCTCCGAACACTGAAGCTTTCTTT.

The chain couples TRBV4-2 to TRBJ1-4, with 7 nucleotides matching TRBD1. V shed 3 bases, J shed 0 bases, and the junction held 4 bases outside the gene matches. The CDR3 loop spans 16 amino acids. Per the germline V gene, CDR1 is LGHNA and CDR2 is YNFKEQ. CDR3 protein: CASSQGTAATNEKLFF. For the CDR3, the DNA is TGTGCCAGCAGCCAGGGGACAGCCGCAACTAATGAAAAACTGTTTTTT.

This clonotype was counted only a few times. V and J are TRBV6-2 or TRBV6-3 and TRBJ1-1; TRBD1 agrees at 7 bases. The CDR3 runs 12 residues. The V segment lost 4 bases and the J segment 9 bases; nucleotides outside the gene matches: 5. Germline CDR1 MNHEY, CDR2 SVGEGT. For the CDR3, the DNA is TGTGCCAGCAGTTCCCAGGGGGGGAAAGCTTTCTTT. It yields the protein CASSSQGGKAFF.

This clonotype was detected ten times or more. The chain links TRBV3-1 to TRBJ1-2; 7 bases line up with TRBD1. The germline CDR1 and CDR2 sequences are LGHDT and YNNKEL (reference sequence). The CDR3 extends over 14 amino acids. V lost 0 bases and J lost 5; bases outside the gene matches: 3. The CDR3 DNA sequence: TGTGCCAGCAGCCAAGAGGGCAGGGGGTATGGCTACACCTTC. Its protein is CASSQEGRGYGYTF. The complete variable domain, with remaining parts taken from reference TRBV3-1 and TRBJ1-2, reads DTAVSQTPKYLVTQMGNDKSIKCEQNLGHDTMYWYKQDSKKFLKIMFSYNNKELIINETVPNRFSPKSPDKAHLNLHINSLELGDSAVYFCASSQEGRGYGYTFGSGTRLTVV.